Each of the 30 T cell receptor beta chains below was sequenced from the same sample in a study of PD-1 blockade in classical Hodgkin lymphoma. The assay was immunoSEQ multiplex PCR, and TCRdb's table has in-frame clones only and misses some. The repertoire holds about 24,000 clones, with about 89% as singletons. Time point indicated: newly diagnosed, previously untreated cHL patient sample. CD4+ T cells were purified from thawed PBMCs by magnetic negative selection. The sample consisted of CD4+ T cells from blood. Source of these receptors: a human donor with classical Hodgkin lymphoma.

This chain links TRBV5-4 with TRBJ2-1; a weak D match, TRBD2 (5 bases). The germline V and J ends were trimmed by 3 bases and 0 bases, with 13 bases remaining between them. CDR3 length equals 16 residues. The germline V gene has CDR1 SGHNT and CDR2 YYREEE (reference sequence). CDR3 DNA: TGTGCCAGCAGCTGGGGTTCGGGGAGCTCCTACAATGAGCAGTTCTTC. Translated, it gives CASSWGSGSSYNEQFF.

The rearrangement links TRBV5-1 to TRBJ1-4, with 9 positions matching TRBD1. The CDR3 has 14 amino acids. CDR1 SGHRS and CDR2 YFSETQ come from the germline V gene. The J segment lost 5 bases and the V segment lost 4 bases, leaving 3 bases of the junction unmatched. This CDR3 is CASSEQGANEKLFF. CDR3 coding DNA: TGCGCCAGCAGCGAACAGGGGGCGAATGAAAAACTGTTTTTT.

This chain uses TRBV4-1 with TRBJ1-4, with a possible D match to TRBD1 (6 bases). V lost 5 bases, J lost 7 bases, and 14 bases lay in between. The CDR3 runs to 14 residues. Germline CDR1 MGHRA, CDR2 YSYEKL. This CDR3 reads CASSYRVGSEKLFF. In nucleotides, the CDR3 is TGCGCCAGCAGCTACAGGGTGGGCAGTGAAAAACTGTTTTTT.

The chain recombines TRBV19 with TRBJ1-6; D is ambiguous. Germline CDR1 and CDR2: LNHDA and SQIVND (reference sequence). Deletions cut 5 bases from V and 7 bases from J, with 15 bases between. The CDR3 runs to 15 residues. CDR3 coding DNA: TGTGCCAGTAGTCAGGTCAGGACGTGGAATTCACCCCTCCACTTT. Its translation is CASSQVRTWNSPLHF.

The CDR3 DNA follows: TGTGCCAGCAGCATCCGACAGGGGGCGCGAGAGCAGTACTTC. Translated: CASSIRQGAREQYF. J is TRBJ2-7 and V is TRBV11-2; 10 nucleotides line up with TRBD1. The CDR3 covers 14 residues. Trimming at V came to 5 bases and at J to 7 bases, leaving 8 bases not matched to a gene. Germline CDR1 reads SGHAT; CDR2 reads FQNNGV.

The chain links TRBV7-8 to TRBJ2-7; a possible D gene is TRBD1 (6 bases). Germline V gives CDR1 SGHVS, CDR2 FQNEAQ. Trimming removed 2 bases from V and 4 bases from J, with 24 bases in between. This CDR3 contains 18 residues. This CDR3 reads CASSLLRGQQGVAYEQYF. CDR3 bases: TGTGCCAGCAGCTTACTAAGAGGACAACAGGGAGTCGCTTACGAGCAGTACTTC.

J is TRBJ1-4 and V is TRBV4-1, with 8 bases matching TRBD1. This CDR3 contains 16 residues. With V trimmed by 0 bases and J by 6 bases, 6 bases remained unmatched. Germline lookup yields CDR1 MGHRA and CDR2 YSYEKL. Here the CDR3 DNA reads TGCGCCAGCAGCCAAGATCGGGCAGGGGGCCATGAAAAACTGTTTTTT. The encoded protein is CASSQDRAGGHEKLFF.

This clone was seen once. This chain uses TRBV7-2 with TRBJ1-2; 8 nucleotides align to TRBD1. Germline-derived CDR1 and CDR2 are SGHTA and FQGNSA. Losses at the gene ends were 4 bases for V and 5 bases for J; bases not matched to a gene: 12. This CDR3 comprises 16 residues. The CDR3 sequence: CASSSIPGQGGYGYTF. DNA for the CDR3: TGTGCCAGCAGCTCCATACCCGGACAGGGTGGGTATGGCTACACCTTC. Full variable domain (rest looked up from reference TRBV7-2 and TRBJ1-2): GAGVSQSPSNKVTEKGKDVELRCDPISGHTALYWYRQSLGQGLEFLIYFQGNSAPDKSGLPSDRFSAERTGGSVSTLTIQRTQQEDSAVYLCASSSIPGQGGYGYTFGSGTRLTVV.

In DNA, the CDR3 is TGTGCCAGCAGCAAAAATGGGTTCGGGACAGGGCATCGGGAGACCCAGTACTTC. Translated: CASSKNGFGTGHRETQYF. This rearrangement joins TRBV7-9 to TRBJ2-5; 9 nucleotides align to TRBD1. This CDR3 has 18 residues. The junction had 18 bases not matched to a gene; V was cut back by 5 bases and J by 5 bases. Germline CDR1 and CDR2: SEHNR and FQNEAQ (reference sequence).

The gene calls are TRBV5-6 and TRBJ2-7; the D gene is possibly TRBD1 (6 bases). The germline V gene encodes CDR1 SGHDT and CDR2 YYEEEE. V lost 5 bases to trimming and J lost 8 bases, with 14 bases between them. There are 12 residues in the CDR3. The CDR3 nucleotides read TGTGCCAGCAGAGGGACACTAGACAAGCAGTACTTC. Protein: CASRGTLDKQYF. Combining the CDR3 with reference TRBV5-6 and TRBJ2-7 gives the whole variable domain DAGVTQSPTHLIKTRGQQVTLRCSPKSGHDTVSWYQQALGQGPQFIFQYYEEEERQRGNFPDRFSGHQFPNYSSELNVNALLLGDSALYLCASRGTLDKQYFGPGTRLTVT.

The DNA for the CDR3 is TGTGCCAGCAGTGACCGGCAGGTTCAAGAGACCCAGTACTTC. Translation gives CASSDRQVQETQYF. This chain joins TRBV2 and TRBJ2-5; D uncertain. Germline V gene data show CDR1 as SNHLY and CDR2 as FYNNEI. With 3 bases removed from V and 2 bases from J, the gap between germline ends came to 10 bases. The CDR3 covers 14 residues.

This sequence joins TRBV7-8 and TRBJ2-2; a weak D match, TRBD1 (5 bases). This CDR3 spans 17 amino acids. V dropped 1 base and J dropped 3 bases, with 15 bases sitting between them. Per germline, CDR1 SGHVS and CDR2 FQNEAQ. The CDR3 bases are TGTGCCAGCAGCTTAGTTCCCGAGACAGAATACACCGGGGAGCTGTTTTTT. This gives the protein CASSLVPETEYTGELFF.

The chain recombines TRBV27 with TRBJ2-7, with a weak D call TRBD2 (6 bases). V was pared by 3 bases and J by 4 bases, with 7 bases between. Germline V gene sequence: CDR1 MNHEY, CDR2 SMNVEV (reference sequence). The CDR3 runs 12 residues. The CDR3, as DNA: TGTGCCAGCAGTTTTCGGGGGTACGAGCAGTACTTC. This sequence encodes CASSFRGYEQYF.

The chain combines TRBV7-3 with TRBJ1-2; 9 bases align to TRBD1. V trimming: 0 bases; J trimming: 1 base; junction bases outside the gene matches: 15. The CDR3 extends over 20 amino acids. Germline V gene data show CDR1 as SGHTA and CDR2 as FQGTGA. This chain's CDR3 is CASSLTLGTGSHRFNYGYTF. DNA for the CDR3: TGTGCCAGCAGCTTAACCCTCGGGACAGGGTCTCATAGGTTTAACTATGGCTACACCTTC.

This chain uses TRBV6-1 with TRBJ1-5; D is uncertain. The CDR3 loop spans 13 amino acids. Trimming removed 3 bases at V and 3 bases at J, with 6 bases between. Germline V gene sequence: CDR1 MNHNS, CDR2 SASEGT. The CDR3 loop is CASSDGFNQPQHF. Written as DNA, the CDR3 is TGTGCCAGCAGTGATGGATTCAATCAGCCCCAGCATTTT.

The chain uses TRBV7-2 and TRBJ2-7; D tentatively fits TRBD1 or TRBD2 (7 bases each). There are 14 residues in the CDR3. V dropped 5 bases and J dropped 2 bases, with 13 bases sitting between them. Germline assignment: CDR1 SGHTA and CDR2 FQGNSA. As DNA, the CDR3 is TGTGCCAGCAGCCCCCAGGGGGGGCCCTACGAGCAGTACTTC. Encoded protein: CASSPQGGPYEQYF.

V usage is TRBV19 and J usage is TRBJ2-3; no clear D. There are 14 residues in the CDR3. V was cut by 5 bases and J by 2 bases, with 11 bases left in between. Germline V gene sequence: CDR1 LNHDA, CDR2 SQIVND (reference sequence). The CDR3 coding sequence is TGTGCCAGTAGTGTGGGCAGTAACACAGATACGCAGTATTTT. The encoded protein is CASSVGSNTDTQYF.

This clone was seen a single time. The genes are TRBV10-1 and TRBJ2-5; TRBD2 matches 8 bases. V lost 6 bases to trimming and J lost 1 base; unmatched junction nucleotides: 10. The CDR3 is 16 residues long. Germline V lookup: CDR1 WNHNN, CDR2 SYGVQD (reference sequence). The CDR3 reads CASRGRTGGRQETQYF. The CDR3 bases are TGCGCCAGCAGGGGCCGGACGGGGGGGCGCCAAGAGACCCAGTACTTC.

V and J are TRBV19 and TRBJ2-2; 9 bases fit TRBD2. V lost 9 bases and J lost 4; bases outside the gene matches: 18. Looked up from germline, CDR1 is LNHDA and CDR2 is SQIVND (reference sequence). This CDR3 spans 18 amino acids. The chain's CDR3 is CASKRQGSGGLRTGELFF. CDR3 nucleotide sequence: TGTGCCAGCAAACGACAAGGTAGCGGGGGACTACGCACCGGGGAGCTGTTTTTT.

The genes are TRBV28 and TRBJ1-1, with TRBD1 matching 9 bases. Germline V gene sequence: CDR1 MDHEN, CDR2 SYDVKM. The junction had 5 bases not matched to a gene; V was cut back by 6 bases and J by 3 bases. The CDR3 sequence is 14 residues long. CDR3 bases: TGTGCCAGCAGCTTTACAGGGGGCTACACTGAAGCTTTCTTT. Translation: CASSFTGGYTEAFF.

CDR3 protein: CASSGGQGNTEAFF. The CDR3 DNA sequence: TGTGCCAGCAGTGGGGGACAGGGGAACACTGAAGCTTTCTTT. The chain is built from TRBV2 and TRBJ1-1; 9 bases are a match to TRBD1. The CDR3 covers 14 residues. Unmatched junction bases numbered 1, after V lost 4 bases and J lost 1 base. The germline gives CDR1 SNHLY, CDR2 FYNNEI.

The chain links TRBV11-2 to TRBJ2-1; TRBD1 matches at 7 bases. This CDR3 is built from 13 residues. V was pared by 8 bases and J by 6 bases, with 7 bases of the junction left unmatched. The germline V gene encodes CDR1 SGHAT and CDR2 FQNNGV. CDR3: CASGTGAGNEQFF. DNA of the CDR3: TGTGCCAGCGGAACAGGGGCCGGCAATGAGCAGTTCTTC.

V is TRBV5-1 and J is TRBJ2-5; 12 nucleotides agree with TRBD2. V lost 1 base, J lost 2 bases, and 12 bases stayed unmatched. CDR1 SGHRS and CDR2 YFSETQ come from the germline V gene. This CDR3 spans 19 amino acids. CDR3 DNA: TGCGCCAGCAGCTTGACCCCTAGACTAGCGGGGGCCGATCAAGAGACCCAGTACTTC. Amino acid sequence: CASSLTPRLAGADQETQYF.

This chain links TRBV5-1 with TRBJ2-3; D assignment may be TRBD1 or TRBD2 (5 bases each). Germline loops: CDR1 SGHRS, CDR2 YFSETQ. CDR3 length equals 19 residues. Between the trimmed V and J ends, which lost 4 bases and 0 bases, there was a span of 24 bases. The CDR3 nucleotides are TGCGCCAGCAGCCACGCGTTACATGAGGGGATAACTAGCACAGATACGCAGTATTTT. Its translation is CASSHALHEGITSTDTQYF.

The chain joins TRBV7-2 to TRBJ2-1; the D gene is possibly TRBD1 (6 bases). Between the trimmed V and J ends, which lost 2 bases and 4 bases, there was a span of 12 bases. This CDR3 has 15 residues. CDR1 SGHTA and CDR2 FQGNSA come from the germline V gene. DNA of the CDR3: TGTGCCAGCAGCTTAAGTCCAGGGGCTTACAATGAGCAGTTCTTC. Its translation: CASSLSPGAYNEQFF.

The chain recombines TRBV11-2 with TRBJ2-1; no reliable D call. CDR3 length: 12 amino acids. Between the trimmed V and J ends, which lost 1 base and 12 bases, there was a span of 10 bases. Germline lookup yields CDR1 SGHAT and CDR2 FQNNGV. The CDR3 region has the DNA TGTGCCAGCAGCTTAGGGGTAGTGGGGCAGTTCTTC. It encodes CASSLGVVGQFF.

V usage is TRBV9 and J usage is TRBJ2-2, with D possibly matching TRBD2 (6 bases). Germline CDR1 SGDLS, CDR2 YYNGEE. The V end was cut by 2 bases, the J end by 6 bases, with 11 bases between. CDR3 size: 14 residues. CDR3 sequence reads: CASSVGTPPGELFF. DNA of the CDR3: TGTGCCAGCAGCGTCGGGACTCCTCCCGGGGAGCTGTTTTTT.

This chain links TRBV6-5 with TRBJ1-1, with unresolved D. CDR1 is MNHEY, CDR2 SVGAGI, per germline. The CDR3 has 14 amino acids. Trimming took 2 bases from V and 6 from J, leaving 13 bases between them. In nucleotides, the CDR3 is TGTGCCAGCAGTTACGGGTGGGGAAACTCTGAAGCTTTCTTT. Translating it yields CASSYGWGNSEAFF.

Comments on this clone: This CDR3 is also generated by other DNA sequences in the sample. The V and J genes are TRBV5-1 and TRBJ2-5, with D perhaps matching TRBD2 (7 bases). Germline V lookup: CDR1 SGHRS, CDR2 YFSETQ. The V end was cut by 0 bases, the J end by 5 bases, with 17 bases between. The CDR3 totals 16 residues. CDR3 in DNA: TGCGCCAGCAGCTTGGTAGTCGCGGGGGCGGGGGAGACCCAGTACTTC. It translates to CASSLVVAGAGETQYF.

The chain has TRBV18 and TRBJ2-7; TRBD1 aligns across 9 bases. V lost 2 bases and J lost 2; bases outside the gene matches: 7. CDR1 and CDR2 from the germline V gene are KGHSH and LQKENI. The CDR3 is 16 amino acids. The DNA of the CDR3 is TGTGCCAGCTCACCAACCTCGGGACAGGGAGCCTACGAGCAGTACTTC. Its protein is CASSPTSGQGAYEQYF.